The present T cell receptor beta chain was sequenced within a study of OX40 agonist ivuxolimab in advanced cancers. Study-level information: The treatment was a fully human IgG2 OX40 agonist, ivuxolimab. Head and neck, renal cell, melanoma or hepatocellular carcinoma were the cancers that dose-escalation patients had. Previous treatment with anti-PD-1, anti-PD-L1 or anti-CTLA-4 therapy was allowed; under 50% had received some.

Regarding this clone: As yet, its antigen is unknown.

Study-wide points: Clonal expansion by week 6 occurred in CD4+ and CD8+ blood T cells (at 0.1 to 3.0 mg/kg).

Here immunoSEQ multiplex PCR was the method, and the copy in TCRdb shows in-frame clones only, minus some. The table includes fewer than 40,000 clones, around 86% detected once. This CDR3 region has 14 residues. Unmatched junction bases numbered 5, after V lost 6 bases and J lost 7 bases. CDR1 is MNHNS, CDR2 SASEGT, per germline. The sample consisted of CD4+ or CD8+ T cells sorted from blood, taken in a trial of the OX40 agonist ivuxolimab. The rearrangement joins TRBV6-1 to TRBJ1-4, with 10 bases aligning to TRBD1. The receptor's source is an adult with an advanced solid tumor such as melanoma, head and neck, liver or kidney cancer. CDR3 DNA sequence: TGTGCCAGCAGCGTGGACAGGGGGAGTGAAAAACTGTTTTTT. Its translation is CASSVDRGSEKLFF.